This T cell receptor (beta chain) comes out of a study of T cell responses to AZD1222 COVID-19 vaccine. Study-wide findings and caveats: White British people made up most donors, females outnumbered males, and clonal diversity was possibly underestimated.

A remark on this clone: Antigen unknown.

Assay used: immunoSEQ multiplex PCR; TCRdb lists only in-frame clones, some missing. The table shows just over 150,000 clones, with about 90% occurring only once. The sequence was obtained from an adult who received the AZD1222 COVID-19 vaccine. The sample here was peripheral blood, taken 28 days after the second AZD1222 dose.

The CDR3 DNA follows: TGTGCCAGCAGTTTCCTCAAAGGGACAGGGGGTCGCTACGAGCAGTACTTC. This gives the protein CASSFLKGTGGRYEQYF. The chain uses TRBV27 and TRBJ2-7; 11 positions agree with TRBD1. This CDR3 contains 17 residues. The ends lost 3 bases at V and 3 bases at J; junction bases unmatched: 10. Germline V CDR1 and CDR2: MNHEY, SMNVEV (reference sequence).